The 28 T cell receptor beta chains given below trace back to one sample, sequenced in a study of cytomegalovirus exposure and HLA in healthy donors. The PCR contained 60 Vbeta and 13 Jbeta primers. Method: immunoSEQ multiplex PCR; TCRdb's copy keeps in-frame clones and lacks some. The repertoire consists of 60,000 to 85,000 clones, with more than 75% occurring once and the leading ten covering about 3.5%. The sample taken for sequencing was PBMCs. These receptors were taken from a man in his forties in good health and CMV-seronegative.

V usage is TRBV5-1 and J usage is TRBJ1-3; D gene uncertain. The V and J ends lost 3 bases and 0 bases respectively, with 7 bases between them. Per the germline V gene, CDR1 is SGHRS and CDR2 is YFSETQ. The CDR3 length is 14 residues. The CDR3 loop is CASSSESSGNTIYF. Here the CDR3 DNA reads TGCGCCAGCAGCTCCGAGAGCTCTGGAAACACCATATATTTT. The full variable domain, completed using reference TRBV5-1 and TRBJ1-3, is KAGVTQTPRYLIKTRGQQVTLSCSPISGHRSVSWYQQTPGQGLQFLFEYFSETQRNKGNFPGRFSGRQFSNSRSEMNVSTLELGDSALYLCASSSESSGNTIYFGEGSWLTVV.

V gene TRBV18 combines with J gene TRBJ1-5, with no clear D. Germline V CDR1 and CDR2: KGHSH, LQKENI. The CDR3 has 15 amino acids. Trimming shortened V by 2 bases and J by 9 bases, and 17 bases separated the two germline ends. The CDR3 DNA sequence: TGTGCCAGCTCACCAAGAACGGGGAGCCGTTGGCCCCAGCATTTT. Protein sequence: CASSPRTGSRWPQHF.

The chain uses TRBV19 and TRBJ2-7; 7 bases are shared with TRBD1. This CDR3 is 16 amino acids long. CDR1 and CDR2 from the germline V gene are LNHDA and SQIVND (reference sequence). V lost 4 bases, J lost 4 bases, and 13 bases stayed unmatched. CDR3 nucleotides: TGTGCCAGTAGTACAAAACCGGGACAGATAGGATACGAGCAGTACTTC. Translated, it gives CASSTKPGQIGYEQYF.

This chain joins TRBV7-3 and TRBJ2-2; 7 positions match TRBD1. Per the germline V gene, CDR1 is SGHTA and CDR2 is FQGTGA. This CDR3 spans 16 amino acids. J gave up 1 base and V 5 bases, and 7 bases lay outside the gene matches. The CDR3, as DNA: TGTGCCAGCAGCCCACAGACAGGGATGAACACCGGGGAGCTGTTTTTT. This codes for CASSPQTGMNTGELFF.

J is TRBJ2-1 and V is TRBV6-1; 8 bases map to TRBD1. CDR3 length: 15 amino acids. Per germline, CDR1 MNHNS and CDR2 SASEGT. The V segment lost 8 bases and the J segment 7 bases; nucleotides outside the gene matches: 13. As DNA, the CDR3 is TGTGCCAGCGAGGATCCCGGACAGGGACGGAATGAGCAGTTCTTC. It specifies CASEDPGQGRNEQFF.

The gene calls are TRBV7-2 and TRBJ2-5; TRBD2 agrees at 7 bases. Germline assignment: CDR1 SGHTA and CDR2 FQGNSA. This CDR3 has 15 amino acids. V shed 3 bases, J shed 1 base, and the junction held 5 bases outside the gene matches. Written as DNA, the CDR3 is TGTGCCAGCAGCTTCGGGACTACCCGCCAAGAGACCCAGTACTTC. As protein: CASSFGTTRQETQYF.

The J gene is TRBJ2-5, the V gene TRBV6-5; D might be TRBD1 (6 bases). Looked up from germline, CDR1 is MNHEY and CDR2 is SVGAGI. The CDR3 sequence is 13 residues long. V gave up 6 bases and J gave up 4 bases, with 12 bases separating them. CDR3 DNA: TGTGCCAGCAGGAATAGAGGGGGAGAGACCCAGTACTTC. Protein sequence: CASRNRGGETQYF.

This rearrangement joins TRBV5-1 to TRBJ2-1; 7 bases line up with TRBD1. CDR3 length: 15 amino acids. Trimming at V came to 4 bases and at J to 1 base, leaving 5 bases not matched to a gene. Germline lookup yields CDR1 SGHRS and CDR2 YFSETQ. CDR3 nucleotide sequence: TGCGCCAGCAGCACAGGGGATATTTCCTACAATGAGCAGTTCTTC. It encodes CASSTGDISYNEQFF.

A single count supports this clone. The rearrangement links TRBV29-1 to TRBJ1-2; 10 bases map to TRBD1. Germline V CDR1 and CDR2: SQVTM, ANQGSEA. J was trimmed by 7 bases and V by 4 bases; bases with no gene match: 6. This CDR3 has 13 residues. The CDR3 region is CSVGGTGERGYTF. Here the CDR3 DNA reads TGCAGCGTTGGTGGGACAGGGGAGCGTGGCTACACCTTC.

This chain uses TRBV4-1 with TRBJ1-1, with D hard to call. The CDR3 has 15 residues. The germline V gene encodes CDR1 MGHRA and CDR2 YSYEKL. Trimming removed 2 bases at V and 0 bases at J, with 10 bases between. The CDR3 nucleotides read TGCGCCAGCAGCCAAACCCCGGTCCTGAACACTGAAGCTTTCTTT. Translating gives CASSQTPVLNTEAFF.

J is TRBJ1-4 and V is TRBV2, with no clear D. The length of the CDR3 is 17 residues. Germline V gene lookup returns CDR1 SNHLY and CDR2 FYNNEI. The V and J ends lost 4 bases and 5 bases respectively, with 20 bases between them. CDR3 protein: CASSVNLPSYTNEKLFF. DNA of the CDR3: TGTGCCAGCAGTGTGAATTTACCCTCATATACAAATGAAAAACTGTTTTTT.

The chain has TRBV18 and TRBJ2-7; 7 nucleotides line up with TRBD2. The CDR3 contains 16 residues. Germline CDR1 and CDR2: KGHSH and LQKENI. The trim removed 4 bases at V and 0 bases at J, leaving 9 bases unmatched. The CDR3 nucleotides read TGTGCCAGCTCACTGGCCGGGGCTAGCGGCTCCTACGAGCAGTACTTC. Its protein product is CASSLAGASGSYEQYF. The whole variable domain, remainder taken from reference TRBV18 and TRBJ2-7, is NAGVMQNPRHLVRRRGQEARLRCSPMKGHSHVYWYRQLPEEGLKFMVYLQKENIIDESGMPKERFSAEFPKEGPSILRIQQVVRGDSAAYFCASSLAGASGSYEQYFGPGTRLTVT.

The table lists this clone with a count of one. The CDR3 spells CASSLGDMPGNYGYTF. The CDR3 DNA is TGCGCCAGCAGCTTGGGGGATATGCCGGGGAACTATGGCTACACCTTC. V and J are TRBV5-1 and TRBJ1-2, with D hard to call. With 0 bases removed from V and 2 bases from J, the gap between germline ends came to 14 bases. This CDR3 region has 16 residues. The germline V gene has CDR1 SGHRS and CDR2 YFSETQ.

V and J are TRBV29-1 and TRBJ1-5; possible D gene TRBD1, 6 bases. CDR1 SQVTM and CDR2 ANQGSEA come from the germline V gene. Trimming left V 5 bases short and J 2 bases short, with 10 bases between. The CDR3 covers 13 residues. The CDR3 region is CSVLAGGNQPQHF. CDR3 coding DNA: TGCAGCGTTTTGGCAGGGGGCAATCAGCCCCAGCATTTT.

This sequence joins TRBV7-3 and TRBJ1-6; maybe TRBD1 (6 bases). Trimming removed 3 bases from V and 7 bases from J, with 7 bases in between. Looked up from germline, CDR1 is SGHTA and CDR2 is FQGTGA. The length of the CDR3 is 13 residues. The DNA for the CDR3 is TGTGCCAGCAGCTTCGACAGGAATTCACCCCTCCACTTT. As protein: CASSFDRNSPLHF.

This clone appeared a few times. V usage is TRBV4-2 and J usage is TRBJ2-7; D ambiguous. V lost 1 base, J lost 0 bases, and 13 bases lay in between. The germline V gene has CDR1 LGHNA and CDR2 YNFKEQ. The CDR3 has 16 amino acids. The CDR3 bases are TGTGCCAGCAGCCAAGTTGGTACTCGAAGCTCCTACGAGCAGTACTTC. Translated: CASSQVGTRSSYEQYF.

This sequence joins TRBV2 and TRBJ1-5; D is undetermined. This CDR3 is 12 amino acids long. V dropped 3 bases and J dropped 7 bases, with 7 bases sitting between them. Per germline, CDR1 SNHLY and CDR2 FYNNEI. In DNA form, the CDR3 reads TGTGCCAGCAGTGATAGTTTGCAGCCCCAGCATTTT. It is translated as CASSDSLQPQHF.

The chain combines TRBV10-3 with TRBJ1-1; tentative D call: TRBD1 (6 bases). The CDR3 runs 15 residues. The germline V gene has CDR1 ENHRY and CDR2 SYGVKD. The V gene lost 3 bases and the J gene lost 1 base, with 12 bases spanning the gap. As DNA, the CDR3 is TGTGCCATCAGTGAACCGAACAGGGAGAACACTGAAGCTTTCTTT. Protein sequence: CAISEPNRENTEAFF.

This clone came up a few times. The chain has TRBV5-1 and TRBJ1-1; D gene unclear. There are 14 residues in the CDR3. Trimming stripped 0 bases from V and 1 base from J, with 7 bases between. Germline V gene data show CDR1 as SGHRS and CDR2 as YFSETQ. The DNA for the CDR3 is TGCGCCAGCAGCTTGGAGAGTGGGAACACTGAAGCTTTCTTT. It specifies CASSLESGNTEAFF.

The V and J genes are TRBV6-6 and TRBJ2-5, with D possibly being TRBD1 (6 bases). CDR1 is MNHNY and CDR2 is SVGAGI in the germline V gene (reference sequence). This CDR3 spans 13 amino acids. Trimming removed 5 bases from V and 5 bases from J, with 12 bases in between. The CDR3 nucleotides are TGTGCCAGCAGTGATTGGGGGCCGGAGACCCAGTACTTC. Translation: CASSDWGPETQYF.

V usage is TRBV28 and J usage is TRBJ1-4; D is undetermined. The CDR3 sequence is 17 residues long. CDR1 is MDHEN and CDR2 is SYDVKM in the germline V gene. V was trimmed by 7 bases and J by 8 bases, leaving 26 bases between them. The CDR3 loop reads CASTQSPKRAVKEKLFF. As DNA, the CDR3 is TGTGCCAGCACCCAAAGTCCTAAGCGTGCCGTCAAGGAAAAACTGTTTTTT.

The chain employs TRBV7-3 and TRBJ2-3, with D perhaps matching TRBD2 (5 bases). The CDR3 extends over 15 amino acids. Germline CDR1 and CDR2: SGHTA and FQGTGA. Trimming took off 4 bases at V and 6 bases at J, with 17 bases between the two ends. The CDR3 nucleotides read TGTGCCAGCAGCTCCCAAGCGGACCCACGCGATACGCAGTATTTT. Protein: CASSSQADPRDTQYF.

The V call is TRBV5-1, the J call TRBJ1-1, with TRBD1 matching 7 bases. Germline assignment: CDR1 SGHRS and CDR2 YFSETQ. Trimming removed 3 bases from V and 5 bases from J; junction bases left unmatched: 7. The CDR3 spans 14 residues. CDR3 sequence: CASSSGQAGTEAFF. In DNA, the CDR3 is TGCGCCAGCAGCTCCGGACAGGCGGGGACTGAAGCTTTCTTT.

The CDR3 DNA reads as TGTGCCAGCAGTTTGGGGGACTACCCCAAAGAGACCCAGTACTTC. It translates to CASSLGDYPKETQYF. The gene calls are TRBV27 and TRBJ2-5; 7 bases align to TRBD2. The CDR3 covers 15 residues. V shed 3 bases, J shed 3 bases, and the junction held 7 bases outside the gene matches. Germline V gene sequence: CDR1 MNHEY, CDR2 SMNVEV (reference sequence).

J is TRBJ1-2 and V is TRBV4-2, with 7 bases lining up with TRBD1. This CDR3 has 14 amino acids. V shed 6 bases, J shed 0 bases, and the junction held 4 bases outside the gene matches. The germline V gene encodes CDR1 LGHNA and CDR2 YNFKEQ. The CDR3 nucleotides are TGTGCCAGCAGTAGACAGGGAGCTAACTATGGCTACACCTTC. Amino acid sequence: CASSRQGANYGYTF.

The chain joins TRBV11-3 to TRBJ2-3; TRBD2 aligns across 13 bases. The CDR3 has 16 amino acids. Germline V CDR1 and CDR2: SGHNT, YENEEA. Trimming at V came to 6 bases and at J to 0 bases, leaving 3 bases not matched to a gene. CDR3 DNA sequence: TGTGCCAGCAGGCTGGGACTAGCGGGGAGCACAGATACGCAGTATTTT. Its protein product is CASRLGLAGSTDTQYF.

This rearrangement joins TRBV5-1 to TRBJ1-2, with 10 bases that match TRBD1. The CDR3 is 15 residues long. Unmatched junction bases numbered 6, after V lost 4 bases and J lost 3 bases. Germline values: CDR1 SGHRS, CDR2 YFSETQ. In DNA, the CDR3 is TGCGCCAGCAGCAAACTCGGGACAGGGGACTATGGCTACACCTTC. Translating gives CASSKLGTGDYGYTF.

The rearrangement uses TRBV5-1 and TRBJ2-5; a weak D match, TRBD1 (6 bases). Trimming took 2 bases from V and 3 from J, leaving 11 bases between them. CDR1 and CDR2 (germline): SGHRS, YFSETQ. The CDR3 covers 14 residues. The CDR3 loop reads CASSFTGTEETQYF. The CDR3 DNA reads TGCGCCAGCAGCTTTACAGGGACGGAAGAGACCCAGTACTTC.